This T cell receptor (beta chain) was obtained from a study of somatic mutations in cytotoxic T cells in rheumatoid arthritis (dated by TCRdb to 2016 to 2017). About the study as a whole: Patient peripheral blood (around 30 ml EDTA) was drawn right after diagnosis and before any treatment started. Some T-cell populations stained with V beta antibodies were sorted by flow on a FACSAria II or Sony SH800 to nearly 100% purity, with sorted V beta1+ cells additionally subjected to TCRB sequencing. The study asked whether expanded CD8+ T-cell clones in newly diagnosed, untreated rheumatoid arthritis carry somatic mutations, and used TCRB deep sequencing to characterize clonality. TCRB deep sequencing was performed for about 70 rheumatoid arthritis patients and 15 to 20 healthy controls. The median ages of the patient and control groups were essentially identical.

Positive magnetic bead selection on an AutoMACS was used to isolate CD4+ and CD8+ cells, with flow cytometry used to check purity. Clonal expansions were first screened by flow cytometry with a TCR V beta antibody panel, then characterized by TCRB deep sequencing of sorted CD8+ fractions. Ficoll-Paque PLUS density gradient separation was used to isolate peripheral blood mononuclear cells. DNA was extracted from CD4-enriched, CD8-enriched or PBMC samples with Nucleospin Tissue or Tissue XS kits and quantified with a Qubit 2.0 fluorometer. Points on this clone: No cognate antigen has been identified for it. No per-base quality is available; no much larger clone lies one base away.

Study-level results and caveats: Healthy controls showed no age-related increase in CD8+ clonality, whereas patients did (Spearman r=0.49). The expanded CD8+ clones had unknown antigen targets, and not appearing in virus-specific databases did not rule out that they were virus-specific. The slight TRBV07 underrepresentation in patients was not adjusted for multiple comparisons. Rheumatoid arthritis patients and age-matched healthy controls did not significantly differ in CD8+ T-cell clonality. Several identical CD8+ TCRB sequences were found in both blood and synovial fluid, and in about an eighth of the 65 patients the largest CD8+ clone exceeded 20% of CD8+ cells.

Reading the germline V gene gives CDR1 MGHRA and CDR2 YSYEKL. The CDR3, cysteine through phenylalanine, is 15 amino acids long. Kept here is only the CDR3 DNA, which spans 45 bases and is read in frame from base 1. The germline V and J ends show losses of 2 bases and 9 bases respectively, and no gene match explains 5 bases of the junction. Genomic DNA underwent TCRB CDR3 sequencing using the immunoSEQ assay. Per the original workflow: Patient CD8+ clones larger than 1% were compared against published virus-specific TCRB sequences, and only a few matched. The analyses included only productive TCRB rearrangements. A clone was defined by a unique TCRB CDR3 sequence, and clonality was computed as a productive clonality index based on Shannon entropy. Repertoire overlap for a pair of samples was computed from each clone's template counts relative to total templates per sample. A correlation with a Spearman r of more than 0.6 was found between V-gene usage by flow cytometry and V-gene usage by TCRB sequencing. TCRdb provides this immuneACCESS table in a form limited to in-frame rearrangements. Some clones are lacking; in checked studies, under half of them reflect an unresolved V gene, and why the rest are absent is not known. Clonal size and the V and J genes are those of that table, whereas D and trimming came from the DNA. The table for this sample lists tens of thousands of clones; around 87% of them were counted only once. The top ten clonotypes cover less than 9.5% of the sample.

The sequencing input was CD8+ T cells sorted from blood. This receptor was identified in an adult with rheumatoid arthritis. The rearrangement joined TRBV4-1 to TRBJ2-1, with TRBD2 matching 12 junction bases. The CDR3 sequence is CASSQLAGGQGEQFF. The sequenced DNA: TGCGCCAGCAGCCAACTAGCGGGAGGGCAGGGTGAGCAGTTCTTC.